Sequencing of this TCR beta chain was carried out in a study of blood T cell repertoires in COVID-19. Study-wide context: From the United States, Italy and Spain came samples of acute and convalescent COVID-19. T cells, B-cell-depleted T cells, or PBMCs supplied cDNA or gDNA.

Categorization into cohorts depended on clinical history that participants reported. Those designated as exposed participants met a COVID-19 case within 2 weeks before study entry. Produced via immunoSEQ multiplex PCR; TCRdb's table is partial and in-frame only. The data show hundreds of thousands of clones, less than 85% seen once. There are 16 residues in the CDR3. CDR1 and CDR2 (germline): GTSNPN, SVGIG (reference sequence). With V trimmed by 4 bases and J by 0 bases, 5 bases remained unmatched. J is TRBJ2-3 and V is TRBV30; 12 nucleotides align to TRBD2. The receptor was isolated from a young woman who had been exposed to COVID-19. The specimen sequenced was PBMCs or T cells enriched from blood (not recorded which). CDR3 protein: CAWNRLAGVSTDTQYF. The CDR3 DNA is TGTGCCTGGAACAGACTAGCGGGGGTCAGCACAGATACGCAGTATTTT.